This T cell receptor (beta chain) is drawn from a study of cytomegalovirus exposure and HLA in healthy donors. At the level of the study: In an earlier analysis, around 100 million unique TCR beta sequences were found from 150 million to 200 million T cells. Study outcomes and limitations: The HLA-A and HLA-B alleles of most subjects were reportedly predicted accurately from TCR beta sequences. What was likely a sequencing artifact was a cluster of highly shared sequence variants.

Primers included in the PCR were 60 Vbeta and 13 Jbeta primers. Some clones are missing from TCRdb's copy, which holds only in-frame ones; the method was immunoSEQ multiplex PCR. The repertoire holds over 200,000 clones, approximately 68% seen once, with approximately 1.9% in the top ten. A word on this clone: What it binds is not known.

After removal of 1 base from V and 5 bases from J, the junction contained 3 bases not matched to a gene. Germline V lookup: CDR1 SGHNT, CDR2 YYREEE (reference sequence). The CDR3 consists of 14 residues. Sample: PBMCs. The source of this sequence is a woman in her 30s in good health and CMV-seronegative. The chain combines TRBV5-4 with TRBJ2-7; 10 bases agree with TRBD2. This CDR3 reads CASSLTSGTHEQYF. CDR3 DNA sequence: TGTGCCAGCAGCTTGACTAGCGGGACCCACGAGCAGTACTTC.